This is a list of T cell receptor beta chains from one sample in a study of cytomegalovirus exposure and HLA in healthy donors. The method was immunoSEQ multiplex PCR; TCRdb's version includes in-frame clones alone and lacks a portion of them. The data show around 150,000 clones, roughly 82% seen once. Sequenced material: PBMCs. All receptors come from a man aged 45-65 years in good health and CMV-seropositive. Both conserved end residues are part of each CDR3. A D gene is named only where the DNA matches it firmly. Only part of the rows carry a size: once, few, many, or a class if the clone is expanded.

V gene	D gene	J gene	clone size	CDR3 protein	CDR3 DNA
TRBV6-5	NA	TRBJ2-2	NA	CASSYSTAGPGELFF	TGTGCCAGCAGTTACTCGACGGCAGGTCCCGGGGAGCTGTTTTTT
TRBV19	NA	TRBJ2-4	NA	CASSMLAGVAKNIQYF	TGTGCCAGTAGTATGTTGGCAGGGGTAGCCAAAAACATTCAGTACTTC
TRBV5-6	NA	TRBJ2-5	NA	CASSFRQQETQYF	TGTGCCAGCAGCTTCCGTCAGCAAGAGACCCAGTACTTC
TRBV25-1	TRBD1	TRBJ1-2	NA	CASSGYRGRPDGYTF	TGTGCCAGCAGTGGATACAGGGGGCGCCCGGATGGCTACACCTTC
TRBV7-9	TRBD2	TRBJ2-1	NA	CASPPIAGVYNEQFF	TGTGCCAGCCCCCCCATAGCGGGAGTTTACAATGAGCAGTTCTTC
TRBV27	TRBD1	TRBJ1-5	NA	CASSPGTDSNRPQHF	TGTGCCAGCAGTCCCGGGACAGATAGCAATCGGCCCCAGCATTTT
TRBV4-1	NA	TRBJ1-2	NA	CASSQRTSPGMVGYTF	TGCGCCAGCAGCCAAAGGACGAGCCCGGGAATGGTCGGCTACACCTTC
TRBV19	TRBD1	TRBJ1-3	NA	CASRTGTGFISGNTIYF	TGTGCCAGTAGAACCGGGACAGGGTTCATCTCTGGAAACACCATATATTTT
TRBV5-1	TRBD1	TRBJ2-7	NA	CASSRDSTYEQYF	TGCGCCAGCAGTCGGGACAGCACCTACGAGCAGTACTTC
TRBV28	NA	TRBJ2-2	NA	CASKAGAFLTGELFF	TGTGCCAGCAAGGCCGGAGCCTTCCTCACCGGGGAGCTGTTTTTT
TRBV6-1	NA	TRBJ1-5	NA	CASLGDSYPSPQHF	TGTGCCAGCCTCGGAGACAGCTATCCTTCGCCCCAGCATTTT
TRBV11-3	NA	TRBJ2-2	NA	CASSPKSYGNTGELFF	TGTGCCAGCAGCCCGAAGTCGTACGGGAACACCGGGGAGCTGTTTTTT
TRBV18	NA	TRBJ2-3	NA	CASSPAYQSSTDTQYF	TGTGCCAGCTCACCAGCCTATCAAAGTAGCACAGATACGCAGTATTTT
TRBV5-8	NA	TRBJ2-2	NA	CASEGVAWGSNTGELFF	TGTGCCAGCGAGGGGGTTGCTTGGGGTTCGAACACCGGGGAGCTGTTTTTT
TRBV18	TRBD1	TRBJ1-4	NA	CASSAGTGGEKLFF	TGTGCCAGCTCGGCCGGGACAGGGGGTGAAAAACTGTTTTTT
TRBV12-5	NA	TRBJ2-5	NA	CASGFTATGQETQYF	TGTGCTAGTGGTTTTACCGCGACAGGCCAAGAGACCCAGTACTTC
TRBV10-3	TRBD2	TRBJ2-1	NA	CAISEPGTSGTGQFF	TGTGCCATCAGTGAACCCGGGACTAGCGGGACAGGGCAGTTCTTC
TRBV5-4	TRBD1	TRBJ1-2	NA	CASSRLTGVLYGYTF	TGTGCCAGCAGCCGACTGACAGGGGTCCTCTATGGCTACACCTTC
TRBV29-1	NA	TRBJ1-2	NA	CSVEEGKGRGYTF	TGCAGCGTTGAAGAGGGAAAGGGGAGGGGCTACACCTTC
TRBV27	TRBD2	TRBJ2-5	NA	CASSFFGGRTGETQYF	TGTGCCAGCAGTTTCTTTGGCGGGAGAACGGGAGAGACCCAGTACTTC
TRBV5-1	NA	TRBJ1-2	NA	CASSLDDGNYSYTF	TGCGCCAGCAGCTTAGATGACGGGAACTATAGCTACACCTTC
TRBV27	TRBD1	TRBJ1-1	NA	CASRYTGGITEAFF	TGTGCCAGCAGGTATACAGGGGGAATCACTGAAGCTTTCTTT
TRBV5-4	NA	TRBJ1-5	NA	CASSLGGSNQPQHF	TGTGCCAGCAGCTTAGGGGGAAGCAATCAGCCCCAGCATTTT
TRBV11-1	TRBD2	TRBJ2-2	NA	CASSQPQIAGEVAGELFF	TGTGCCAGCAGCCAACCCCAGATAGCGGGAGAGGTAGCCGGGGAGCTGTTTTTT
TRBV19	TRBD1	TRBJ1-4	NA	CASTQDREKLFF	TGTGCCAGTACCCAGGACAGGGAAAAACTGTTTTTT
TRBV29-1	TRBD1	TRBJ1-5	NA	CSVGTGSGNQPQHF	TGCAGCGTAGGGACAGGGTCGGGCAATCAGCCCCAGCATTTT
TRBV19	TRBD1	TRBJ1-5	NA	CASSIRQGGQHF	TGTGCCAGTAGTATACGACAGGGAGGCCAGCATTTT
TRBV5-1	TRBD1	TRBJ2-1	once	CASSHSDRAIDTGSYNEQFF	TGCGCCAGCAGCCACTCGGACAGGGCGATAGACACCGGGTCCTACAATGAGCAGTTCTTC
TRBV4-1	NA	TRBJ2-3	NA	CASSQRLAGSTDTQYF	TGCGCCAGCAGCCAACGCCTTGCAGGTAGCACAGATACGCAGTATTTT
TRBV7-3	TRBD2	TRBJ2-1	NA	CASSLLAGPYNEQFF	TGTGCCAGCAGCCTACTAGCGGGACCATACAATGAGCAGTTCTTC
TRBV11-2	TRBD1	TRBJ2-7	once	CASSLTGGGPYEQYF	TGTGCCAGCAGCCTCACAGGGGGCGGTCCCTACGAGCAGTACTTC
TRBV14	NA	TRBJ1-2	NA	CASSHVGQNYGYTF	TGTGCCAGCAGCCACGTTGGGCAGAACTATGGCTACACCTTC
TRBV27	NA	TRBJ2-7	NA	CASRDTKHEQYF	TGTGCCAGCAGGGACACCAAGCACGAGCAGTACTTC
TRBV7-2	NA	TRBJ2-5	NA	CASSLRPRGLEYF	TGTGCCAGCAGCTTACGTCCGCGGGGTCTGGAGTACTTC
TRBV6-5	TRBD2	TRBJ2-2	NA	CASSFQRGAFSGELFF	TGTGCCAGCAGTTTCCAGCGGGGGGCCTTCTCCGGGGAGCTGTTTTTT
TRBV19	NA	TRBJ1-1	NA	CASSTGFGTEAFF	TGTGCCAGTAGTACGGGTTTTGGGACTGAAGCTTTCTTT
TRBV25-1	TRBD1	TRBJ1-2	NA	CASSERGQGRANYGYTF	TGTGCCAGCAGTGAACGGGGACAGGGCAGAGCTAACTATGGCTACACCTTC
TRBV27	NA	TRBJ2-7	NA	CASSLSGGGTYEQYF	TGTGCCAGCAGTTTATCAGGGGGGGGAACCTACGAGCAGTACTTC
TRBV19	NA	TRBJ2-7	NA	CASSIGGEFYEQYF	TGTGCCAGTAGTATAGGCGGGGAGTTCTACGAGCAGTACTTC
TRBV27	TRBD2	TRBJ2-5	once	CASSVSGTVGGTQYF	TGTGCCAGCAGTGTGAGCGGGACGGTGGGGGGGACCCAGTACTTC
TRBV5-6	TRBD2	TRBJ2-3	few	CASSLVGLASDTQYF	TGTGCCAGCAGCTTGGTAGGACTAGCGTCAGATACGCAGTATTTT
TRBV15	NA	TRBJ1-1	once	CATSTRGLNTEAFF	TGTGCCACCAGCACACGGGGGTTGAACACTGAAGCTTTCTTT
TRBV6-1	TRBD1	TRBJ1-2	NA	CASSVKRFGTGGTNYGYTF	TGTGCCAGCAGTGTAAAGAGATTCGGGACAGGGGGCACTAACTATGGCTACACCTTC
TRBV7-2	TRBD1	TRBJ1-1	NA	CASSPDRGLGTEAFF	TGTGCCAGCAGCCCCGACAGGGGGCTGGGCACTGAAGCTTTCTTT
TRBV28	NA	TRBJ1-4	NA	CASSFQGRDYEKLFF	TGTGCCAGCAGTTTTCAGGGGAGGGATTATGAAAAACTGTTTTTT
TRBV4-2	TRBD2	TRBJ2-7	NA	CASSPRASGGRGSYEQYF	TGTGCCAGCAGCCCCCGGGCTAGCGGGGGCCGGGGCTCCTACGAGCAGTACTTC
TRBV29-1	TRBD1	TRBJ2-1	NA	CSVPAPGQGGNEQFF	TGCAGCGTCCCCGCCCCCGGACAGGGTGGCAATGAGCAGTTCTTC
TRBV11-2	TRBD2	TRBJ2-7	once	CASSPASGGWYEQYF	TGTGCCAGCAGCCCTGCTAGCGGGGGGTGGTACGAGCAGTACTTC
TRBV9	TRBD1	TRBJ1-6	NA	CASSNRGTSNSPLHF	TGTGCCAGCAGCAACAGGGGTACGAGTAATTCACCCCTCCACTTT
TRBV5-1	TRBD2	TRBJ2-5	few	CASSHGRTSGEETQYF	TGCGCCAGCAGCCATGGCCGGACTAGCGGCGAAGAGACCCAGTACTTC
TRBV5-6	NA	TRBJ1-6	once	CASSLLAGDPSPLHF	TGTGCCAGCAGCTTGCTAGCAGGGGACCCTTCACCCCTCCACTTT
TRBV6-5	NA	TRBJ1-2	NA	CASSPTGGTGYTF	TGTGCCAGCAGCCCCACGGGTGGCACTGGCTACACCTTC
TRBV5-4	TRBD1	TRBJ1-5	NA	CASSLGEQGLWQPQHF	TGTGCCAGCAGTCTGGGGGAACAGGGGTTGTGGCAGCCCCAGCATTTT
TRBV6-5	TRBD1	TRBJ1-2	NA	CASRETGVVGYTF	TGTGCCAGCAGGGAGACAGGGGTAGTTGGCTACACCTTC
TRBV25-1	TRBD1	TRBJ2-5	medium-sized	CASSVGGQGAEETQYF	TGTGCCAGCAGCGTTGGGGGACAGGGGGCGGAAGAGACCCAGTACTTC
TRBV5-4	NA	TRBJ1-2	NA	CASSSTPTNYGYTF	TGTGCCAGCAGCTCTACGCCGACTAACTATGGCTACACCTTC
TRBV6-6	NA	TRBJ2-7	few	CASSSTSRGAYEQYF	TGTGCCAGCAGTTCAACGAGTCGGGGAGCCTACGAGCAGTACTTC